One and the same sample provided the 4 T cell receptor beta chains below, sequenced in a study of CD8+CD57+ T cells in acquired aplastic anemia. TCR beta VDJ and CDR3 profiles were obtained from a genomic DNA template. TCRdb re-called the reads through MiXCR, storing one row per CDR3 protein. The repertoire holds about 270,000 distinct CDR3 sequences, around three fifths seen once, with under 8.5% in the top ten. The sample consisted of sorted CD4+, CD8+, or CD8+CD57+ T cells (not recorded which) from PBMCs. These receptor sequences come from a human donor with severe aplastic anemia or a healthy control (not recorded which).

V gene TRBV9 combines with J gene TRBJ1-2; no clear D. V was shortened by 4 bases and J by 4 bases, with 14 bases between the two germline ends. CDR1 and CDR2 (germline): SGDLS, YYNGEE. The CDR3 covers 14 residues. The CDR3 protein is CASSLQGLGYGYTF. DNA for the CDR3: TGTGCCAGCAGCCTACAAGGCCTAGGCTATGGCTACACCTTC. The full variable domain, its missing parts supplied by reference TRBV9 and TRBJ1-2, is DSGVTQTPKHLITATGQRVTLRCSPRSGDLSVYWYQQSLDQGLQFLIQYYNGEERAKGNILERFSAQQFPDLHSELNLSSLELGDSALYFCASSLQGLGYGYTFGSGTRLTVV.

The table lists this clonotype with many counts. J is TRBJ2-7 and V is TRBV7-9; D is tentatively TRBD1 or TRBD2 (5 bases each). This CDR3 comprises 15 residues. The V end was cut by 5 bases, the J end by 3 bases, with 17 bases between. Germline V gives CDR1 SEHNR, CDR2 FQNEAQ (reference sequence). The CDR3 sequence: CASSRNPGPFYEQYF. CDR3 in DNA: TGTGCCAGCAGCCGAAATCCGGGACCATTCTACGAGCAGTACTTC.

The chain couples TRBV12-5 to TRBJ1-6; D possibly corresponds to TRBD1 (5 bases). CDR3 length: 14 amino acids. Looked up from germline, CDR1 is LGHNT and CDR2 is FRNRAP. V shed 6 bases and J shed 9 bases, with 15 bases lying between them. The CDR3 DNA follows: TGTGCTAGTGGCGCCGGGACCCCTCTTTCACCCCTCCACTTT. As protein: CASGAGTPLSPLHF.

This clonotype was seen a handful of times. The V gene is TRBV6-2 or TRBV6-3, the J gene TRBJ1-1; D unclear. The CDR3 runs to 15 residues. Trimming cost V 8 bases and J 0 bases, with 16 bases left between them. Per germline, CDR1 MNHEY and CDR2 SVGEGT. CDR3 sequence (DNA): TGTGCCAGCTTACATCGGCGATATATGAACACTGAAGCTTTCTTT. Its protein product is CASLHRRYMNTEAFF.